This T cell receptor (beta chain) was obtained from a study of blood T cell repertoires in COVID-19. Study context: Samples of COVID-19 (acute and convalescent) were obtained from the United States, Italy and Spain. From T cells, B-cell-depleted T cells, or PBMCs came the material, which was cDNA or gDNA.

Under the authors' procedure: Nucleated cell number was recorded as an estimate derived from reference gene primer amplification. The table came from immunoSEQ multiplex PCR; TCRdb's copy has only in-frame clones and leaves some out. V and J calls and clone size follow that table, whereas D and trimming were derived from the DNA. The data hold roughly 150,000 clones, with around 83% observed a single time. CDR1 and CDR2 (germline): SGHTA, FQGTGA. The CDR3 spans 11 residues. V gave up 3 bases and J gave up 9 bases, with 6 bases separating them. This sequence was found in a woman aged 70-85 years who had recovered from COVID-19. This chain links TRBV7-3 with TRBJ2-1; perhaps TRBD2 as D (5 bases). Sequenced: peripheral blood. The CDR3 region is CASSFRGEQFF. CDR3 coding DNA: TGTGCCAGCAGCTTCCGGGGTGAGCAGTTCTTC.